These 31 T cell receptor beta chains came from one sample sequenced in a study of cytomegalovirus exposure and HLA in healthy donors (dated by TCRdb to 2016 to 2017). Library construction relied on the immunoSEQ multiplex PCR assay. For the multiplex PCR, a mixture combining 60 forward primers for TCR Vbeta segments and 13 reverse primers for TCR Jbeta segments was used. TCRdb's version of the immuneACCESS table is confined to in-frame rearrangements and falls short of the full clone set. An unresolved V gene accounts for under half of the shortfall where checked; the remainder is of unknown origin. The sample table records over 95,000 clones; over 60% of these occur just once. Together, the top ten hold roughly 9.7% of the sample. Sequencing input: PBMCs. The receptor set was obtained from a man in his forties in good health and CMV-seropositive.

This chain's CDR3 is CASSSPAGGLDTQYF. The DNA of the CDR3 is TGTGCCAGCAGCTCCCCAGCAGGGGGTTTAGATACGCAGTATTTT. The chain is built from TRBV7-9 and TRBJ2-3; 7 bases line up with TRBD1. Germline CDR1 is SEHNR and CDR2 is FQNEAQ (reference sequence). V was clipped by 4 bases and J by 5 bases; unmatched bases: 9. The CDR3 consists of 15 residues.

The chain couples TRBV27 to TRBJ2-3; 9 bases match TRBD1. Germline lookup yields CDR1 MNHEY and CDR2 SMNVEV (reference sequence). V lost 6 bases and J lost 4; bases outside the gene matches: 5. This CDR3 region has 14 residues. The CDR3 DNA is TGTGCCAGCAGCCTCACAGGGGGCGCAGATACGCAGTATTTT. This codes for CASSLTGGADTQYF.

The V call is TRBV5-4, the J call TRBJ2-5; the match to TRBD2 covers 8 bases. Losses at the gene ends were 0 bases for V and 1 base for J; bases not matched to a gene: 5. The CDR3 sequence is 16 residues long. Germline V gives CDR1 SGHNT, CDR2 YYREEE (reference sequence). CDR3 nucleotide sequence: TGTGCCAGCAGCTTGGCCGGGGGGGTACTCCAAGAGACCCAGTACTTC. Its protein product is CASSLAGGVLQETQYF.

This clone was detected a few times. The rearrangement joins TRBV11-2 to TRBJ2-1; D is perhaps TRBD2 (6 bases). The V end lost 5 bases, the J end lost 0 bases, and 11 bases lay between the germline ends. Germline CDR1 and CDR2: SGHAT and FQNNGV. The CDR3 is 15 residues long. The CDR3 DNA is TGTGCCAGCAGCCTCCCGGGGGACTCCTACAATGAGCAGTTCTTC. Translation gives CASSLPGDSYNEQFF. The entire variable domain, with the rest obtained from reference TRBV11-2 and TRBJ2-1, is as follows: EAGVAQSPRYKIIEKRQSVAFWCNPISGHATLYWYQQILGQGPKLLIQFQNNGVVDDSQLPKDRFSAERLKGVDSTLKIQPAKLEDSAVYLCASSLPGDSYNEQFFGPGTRLTVL.

This clone was counted a few times. This sequence joins TRBV29-1 and TRBJ2-7; the match to TRBD2 covers 8 bases. This CDR3 contains 15 residues. Germline V gives CDR1 SQVTM, CDR2 ANQGSEA. With 8 bases clipped from V and 2 bases from J, the junction kept 14 bases outside the gene matches. CDR3 sequence reads: CSTQTREGGTYEQYF. The CDR3 nucleotides are TGCAGCACACAAACACGGGAGGGGGGGACCTACGAGCAGTACTTC.

The genes are TRBV7-2 and TRBJ2-7; TRBD1 might be the D (5 bases). Germline V gene lookup returns CDR1 SGHTA and CDR2 FQGNSA. CDR3 length equals 15 residues. Between the trimmed V and J ends, which lost 3 bases and 3 bases, there was a span of 15 bases. This CDR3 reads CASSFPRAGNYEQYF. CDR3 nucleotides: TGTGCCAGCAGCTTCCCCCGGGCAGGGAACTACGAGCAGTACTTC.

The gene calls are TRBV9 and TRBJ2-3; 8 bases align to TRBD2. Trimming took 1 base from V and 4 from J; bases not matched to a gene: 8. The CDR3 spans 16 residues. Germline V lookup: CDR1 SGDLS, CDR2 YYNGEE. Here the CDR3 reads CASSVLGSGVPDTQYF. As DNA, the CDR3 is TGTGCCAGCAGCGTACTTGGTAGCGGGGTTCCAGATACGCAGTATTTT.

This clone was counted only a few times. The chain has TRBV13 and TRBJ2-1; tentatively, D is TRBD1 (6 bases). V lost 5 bases to trimming and J lost 7 bases, with 9 bases between them. This CDR3 contains 12 residues. Germline CDR1 PRHDT, CDR2 FYEKMQ (reference sequence). CDR3 bases: TGTGCCAGCAGCCTAAGGGGGAATGAGCAGTTCTTC. This sequence encodes CASSLRGNEQFF.

The gene calls are TRBV11-2 and TRBJ2-1; D is possibly TRBD2 (7 bases). Germline loops: CDR1 SGHAT, CDR2 FQNNGV. Trimming cost V 5 bases and J 6 bases, with 14 bases left between them. The length of the CDR3 is 14 residues. The CDR3 DNA is TGTGCCAGCAGCCCGAGGGGGGGCTCCAATGAGCAGTTCTTC. Encoded protein: CASSPRGGSNEQFF.

This clone occurred once. The genes are TRBV5-1 and TRBJ2-3; 9 bases are shared with TRBD2. This CDR3 contains 15 residues. The V gene end was trimmed by 7 bases and the J gene end by 2 bases; junction bases not matched to a gene: 8. Germline V lookup: CDR1 SGHRS, CDR2 YFSETQ. As DNA, the CDR3 is TGCGCCAGCGCGGCGGCGGGGGGGCACACAGATACGCAGTATTTT. Protein: CASAAAGGHTDTQYF.

This rearrangement joins TRBV2 to TRBJ1-2, with 7 bases lining up with TRBD1. The CDR3 length is 15 residues. Per the germline V gene, CDR1 is SNHLY and CDR2 is FYNNEI. Trimming at V came to 1 base and at J to 5 bases, leaving 7 bases not matched to a gene. CDR3 loop: CASSEGTGVGYGYTF. The DNA for the CDR3 is TGTGCCAGCAGTGAAGGAACAGGGGTGGGGTATGGCTACACCTTC.

V and J are TRBV5-1 and TRBJ1-1; no reliable D call. The CDR3 covers 14 residues. V lost 6 bases to trimming and J lost 3 bases, with 15 bases between them. In germline, CDR1 is SGHRS, CDR2 YFSETQ. The CDR3 is CASTLAGEYTEAFF. Written as DNA, the CDR3 is TGCGCCAGCACCCTGGCCGGGGAGTACACTGAAGCTTTCTTT.

V and J are TRBV7-2 and TRBJ1-4, with a weak D call TRBD1 (6 bases). The CDR3 length is 16 residues. The germline V and J ends were trimmed by 1 base and 3 bases, with 12 bases remaining between them. Germline V gene data show CDR1 as SGHTA and CDR2 as FQGNSA. The CDR3 sequence is CASSLGRGTSNEKLFF. The CDR3 DNA reads TGTGCCAGCAGCTTAGGAAGGGGGACGTCTAATGAAAAACTGTTTTTT.

The V gene is TRBV19, the J gene TRBJ2-7; D is perhaps TRBD2 (6 bases). CDR3 size: 16 residues. With 1 base removed from V and 6 bases from J, the gap between germline ends came to 19 bases. Germline lookup yields CDR1 LNHDA and CDR2 SQIVND (reference sequence). CDR3 nucleotides: TGTGCCAGTAGTATAGCCGGGACTCCCCTCGGTTCCGAGCAGTACTTC. The encoded protein is CASSIAGTPLGSEQYF.

V usage is TRBV19 and J usage is TRBJ1-2; TRBD1 agrees at 8 bases. Germline V CDR1 and CDR2: LNHDA, SQIVND (reference sequence). CDR3 length: 13 amino acids. V shed 6 bases, J shed 4 bases, and the junction held 4 bases outside the gene matches. CDR3 DNA: TGTGCCAGTAGGCCGGGACAGGCCTATGGCTACACCTTC. This sequence encodes CASRPGQAYGYTF.

The rearrangement links TRBV7-2 to TRBJ1-5, with 8 bases matching TRBD1. Germline V gene data show CDR1 as SGHTA and CDR2 as FQGNSA. This CDR3 is built from 13 residues. V shed 5 bases, J shed 7 bases, and the junction held 4 bases outside the gene matches. The DNA for the CDR3 is TGTGCCAGCAGCGCGGACAGGGTCCAGCCCCAGCATTTT. Amino acids: CASSADRVQPQHF.

The V gene is TRBV5-4, the J gene TRBJ2-1, with a tentative D call TRBD1 (6 bases). Trimming removed 0 bases from V and 7 bases from J, with 8 bases in between. The CDR3 covers 13 residues. Germline V gene data show CDR1 as SGHNT and CDR2 as YYREEE (reference sequence). The CDR3 loop is CASSLDRVNEQFF. CDR3 DNA sequence: TGTGCCAGCAGCTTGGACAGGGTAAATGAGCAGTTCTTC.

Only a few counts were recorded for this clone. This chain joins TRBV27 and TRBJ2-1, with D uncertain. The CDR3 loop spans 15 amino acids. Per the germline V gene, CDR1 is MNHEY and CDR2 is SMNVEV (reference sequence). V lost 5 bases, J lost 0 bases, and 11 bases lay in between. CDR3 coding DNA: TGTGCCAGCAGTCCGAAGATGAGCTCCTACAATGAGCAGTTCTTC. As protein: CASSPKMSSYNEQFF.

The CDR3 sequence: CASRASGGDTGELFF. The CDR3 DNA reads TGTGCCAGCAGAGCTAGCGGGGGTGACACCGGGGAGCTGTTTTTT. The chain combines TRBV6-4 with TRBJ2-2, with 10 positions matching TRBD2. The V gene's germline CDR1 is MRHNA and CDR2 SNTAGT. CDR3 length equals 15 residues. V trimming: 6 bases; J trimming: 3 bases; junction bases outside the gene matches: 4.

V is TRBV11-2 and J is TRBJ1-5, with a possible D match to TRBD1 (5 bases). Trimming removed 1 base at V and 1 base at J, with 8 bases between. The germline V gene encodes CDR1 SGHAT and CDR2 FQNNGV. The CDR3 runs to 15 residues. Here the CDR3 DNA reads TGTGCCAGCAGCTTAGCGGGGGGGAGCAATCAGCCCCAGCATTTT. This translates into CASSLAGGSNQPQHF.

In its sample, this clone was seen once. The chain couples TRBV4-3 to TRBJ2-1; maybe TRBD1 (5 bases). The CDR3 is 12 amino acids. The germline V gene has CDR1 LGHNA and CDR2 YSLEER. With 3 bases removed from V and 9 bases from J, the gap between germline ends came to 9 bases. The CDR3 bases are TGCGCCAGCAGCCATGGGGCTGGTGAGCAGTTCTTC. Encoded protein: CASSHGAGEQFF.

This rearrangement joins TRBV6-6 to TRBJ2-7, with D maybe TRBD1 (6 bases). The CDR3 sequence is 13 residues long. The germline gives CDR1 MNHNY, CDR2 SVGAGI (reference sequence). V lost 5 bases, J lost 2 bases, and 10 bases lay in between. The CDR3 reads CASSTGQTYEQYF. CDR3 nucleotides: TGTGCCAGCAGTACAGGGCAGACCTACGAGCAGTACTTC.

The chain combines TRBV28 with TRBJ1-2, with D possibly being TRBD1 (5 bases). The CDR3 runs to 13 residues. V lost 2 bases and J 8 bases, leaving 12 bases between the germline ends. CDR1 MDHEN and CDR2 SYDVKM come from the germline V gene. CDR3 loop: CASSLGGTPGYTF. The CDR3 DNA follows: TGTGCCAGCAGTTTAGGCGGGACTCCGGGCTACACCTTC.

Written as DNA, the CDR3 is TGTGCCAGTAGTATAGCTGGCACGGCGAGGAATTCACCCCTCCACTTT. Translating it yields CASSIAGTARNSPLHF. The chain has TRBV19 and TRBJ1-6; D is unclear. Germline-derived CDR1 and CDR2 are LNHDA and SQIVND (reference sequence). The CDR3 is 16 residues long. Trimming shortened V by 1 base and J by 7 bases, and 14 bases separated the two germline ends.

V is TRBV27 and J is TRBJ2-1, with D perhaps TRBD1 (6 bases). With 7 bases removed from V and 11 bases from J, the gap between germline ends came to 12 bases. The CDR3 has 11 residues. CDR1 is MNHEY and CDR2 is SMNVEV in the germline V gene (reference sequence). The chain's CDR3 is CASTLGGKQFF. The CDR3 nucleotides read TGTGCCAGCACGCTAGGGGGTAAGCAGTTCTTC.

V usage is TRBV27 and J usage is TRBJ1-2; the D gene is possibly TRBD1 (5 bases). Germline CDR1 MNHEY, CDR2 SMNVEV (reference sequence). The CDR3 is made up of 15 amino acids. Trimming pared 2 bases from V and 2 bases from J, leaving 12 bases between. The CDR3 protein is CASSLGAGLNYGYTF. The DNA for the CDR3 is TGTGCCAGCAGTTTAGGGGCAGGGCTAAACTATGGCTACACCTTC.

This clone was seen a few times. The chain couples TRBV25-1 to TRBJ2-7; D might be TRBD1 (5 bases). Trimming pared 6 bases from V and 2 bases from J, leaving 20 bases between. The CDR3 covers 16 residues. Germline-derived CDR1 and CDR2 are MGHDK and SYGVNS. This chain's CDR3 is CASSENSGHRPYEQYF. The CDR3 DNA is TGTGCCAGCAGCGAGAACTCTGGACACCGGCCCTACGAGCAGTACTTC.

The gene calls are TRBV7-9 and TRBJ2-1; the match to TRBD2 covers 8 bases. The germline CDR1 and CDR2 sequences are SEHNR and FQNEAQ (reference sequence). The V gene end was trimmed by 11 bases and the J gene end by 5 bases; junction bases not matched to a gene: 5. The CDR3 runs 12 residues. CDR3 residues: CAGIAGHNEQFF. The CDR3 bases are TGTGCCGGTATAGCGGGACACAATGAGCAGTTCTTC.

The V call is TRBV5-1, the J call TRBJ2-7, with D perhaps TRBD2 (6 bases). The CDR3 runs to 15 residues. CDR1 is SGHRS and CDR2 is YFSETQ in the germline V gene. The V gene lost 2 bases and the J gene lost 3 bases, with 15 bases spanning the gap. The CDR3 DNA is TGCGCCAGCAGCTTCGAGACTAGTGCTAGCTACGAGCAGTACTTC. This encodes CASSFETSASYEQYF.

The chain employs TRBV27 and TRBJ2-7; maybe TRBD1 (6 bases). Germline CDR1 and CDR2: MNHEY and SMNVEV (reference sequence). Between the trimmed V and J ends, which lost 5 bases and 0 bases, there was a span of 17 bases. The CDR3 length is 16 residues. The CDR3 region is CASSPLQDRSSYEQYF. DNA for the CDR3: TGTGCCAGCAGTCCACTCCAAGACAGGAGCTCCTACGAGCAGTACTTC.

The chain uses TRBV5-1 and TRBJ1-6; D remains ambiguous. From germline, CDR1 is SGHRS and CDR2 YFSETQ. The V end was cut by 1 base, the J end by 5 bases, with 7 bases between. The CDR3 is 14 residues long. CDR3 sequence (DNA): TGCGCCAGCAGCTTGTTACAGAATAATTCACCCCTCCACTTT. Residues: CASSLLQNNSPLHF.